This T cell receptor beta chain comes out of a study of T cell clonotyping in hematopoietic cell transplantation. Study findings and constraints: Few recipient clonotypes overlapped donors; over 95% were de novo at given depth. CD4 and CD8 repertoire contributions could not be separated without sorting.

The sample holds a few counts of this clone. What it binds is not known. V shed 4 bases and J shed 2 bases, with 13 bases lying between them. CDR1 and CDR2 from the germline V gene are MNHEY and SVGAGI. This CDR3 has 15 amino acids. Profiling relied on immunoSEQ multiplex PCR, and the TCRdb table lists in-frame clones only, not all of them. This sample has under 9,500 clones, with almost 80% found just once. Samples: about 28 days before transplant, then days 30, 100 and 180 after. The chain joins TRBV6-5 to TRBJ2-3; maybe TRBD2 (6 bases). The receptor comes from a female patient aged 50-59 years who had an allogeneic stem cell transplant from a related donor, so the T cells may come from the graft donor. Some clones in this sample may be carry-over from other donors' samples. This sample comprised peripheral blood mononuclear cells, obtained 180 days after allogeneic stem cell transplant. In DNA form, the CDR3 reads TGTGCCAGCAGTTTCCAGGGACTCTCCACAGATACGCAGTATTTT. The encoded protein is CASSFQGLSTDTQYF.